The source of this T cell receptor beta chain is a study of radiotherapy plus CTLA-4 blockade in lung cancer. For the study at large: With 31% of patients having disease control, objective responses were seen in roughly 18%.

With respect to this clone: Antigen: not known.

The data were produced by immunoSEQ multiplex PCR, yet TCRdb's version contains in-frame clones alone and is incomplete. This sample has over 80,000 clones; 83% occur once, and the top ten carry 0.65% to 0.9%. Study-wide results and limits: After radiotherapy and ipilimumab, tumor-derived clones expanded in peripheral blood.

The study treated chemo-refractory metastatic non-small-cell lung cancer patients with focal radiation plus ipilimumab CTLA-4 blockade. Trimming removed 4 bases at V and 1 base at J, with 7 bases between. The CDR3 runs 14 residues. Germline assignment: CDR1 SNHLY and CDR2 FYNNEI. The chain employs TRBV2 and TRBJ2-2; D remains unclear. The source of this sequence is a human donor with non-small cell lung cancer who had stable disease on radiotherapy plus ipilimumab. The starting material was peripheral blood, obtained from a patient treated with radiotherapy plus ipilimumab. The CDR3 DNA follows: TGTGCCAGCAGTGGGCAGGTGAACACCGGGGAGCTGTTTTTT. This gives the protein CASSGQVNTGELFF.